A single sample is the source of the 27 T cell receptor beta chains below, sequenced in a study of blood T cell repertoires in COVID-19. The table came from immunoSEQ multiplex PCR; TCRdb's copy has only in-frame clones and leaves some out. The sample yields 46,000 or so clones, roughly nine tenths seen once. Sequencing was performed on peripheral blood. The receptors originated from a man in his 70s with active COVID-19.

The chain carries TRBV5-1 and TRBJ2-3; 9 bases line up with TRBD1. Germline V lookup: CDR1 SGHRS, CDR2 YFSETQ. The CDR3 contains 16 residues. Germline trimming cut 4 bases from V and 1 base from J; bases unmatched to any gene: 7. The CDR3 here is CASSLGQGSGTDTQYF. The CDR3 nucleotides read TGCGCCAGCAGCCTAGGACAGGGGAGCGGCACAGATACGCAGTATTTT.

The gene calls are TRBV25-1 and TRBJ1-6; no clear D. Germline V gene sequence: CDR1 MGHDK, CDR2 SYGVNS. V was shortened by 7 bases and J by 10 bases, with 11 bases between the two germline ends. The length of the CDR3 is 12 residues. The CDR3 DNA is TGTGCCAGCAACCTCGGAGGATCACCCCTCCACTTT. This encodes CASNLGGSPLHF.

This clone showed up just once. V usage is TRBV5-4 and J usage is TRBJ2-7; 10 bases line up with TRBD2. In germline, CDR1 is SGHNT, CDR2 YYREEE (reference sequence). The CDR3 has 17 amino acids. The V gene end was trimmed by 4 bases and the J gene end by 4 bases; junction bases not matched to a gene: 14. CDR3 sequence reads: CASSPGASGRVGYEQYF. The CDR3, as DNA: TGTGCCAGCAGCCCCGGGGCTAGCGGGAGAGTCGGGTACGAGCAGTACTTC.

The gene calls are TRBV7-2 and TRBJ2-7, with 8 bases aligning to TRBD1. CDR1 and CDR2 from the germline V gene are SGHTA and FQGNSA. The length of the CDR3 is 16 residues. The V and J ends lost 4 bases and 3 bases, in that order; junction bases with no gene match: 11. CDR3 in DNA: TGTGCCAGCAGCTATCAGGGGGCGTCCCCGTACTACGAGCAGTACTTC. Protein product: CASSYQGASPYYEQYF.

The chain has TRBV28 and TRBJ2-1; perhaps TRBD2 as D (6 bases). Per the germline V gene, CDR1 is MDHEN and CDR2 is SYDVKM. Trimming pared 2 bases from V and 6 bases from J, leaving 8 bases between. The CDR3 has 13 amino acids. CDR3 residues: CASSLGGFNEQFF. CDR3 in DNA: TGTGCCAGCAGTTTAGGGGGGTTCAATGAGCAGTTCTTC.

The chain carries TRBV2 and TRBJ1-5; D might be TRBD1 (6 bases). Germline loops: CDR1 SNHLY, CDR2 FYNNEI. The CDR3 is 14 residues long. Deletions cut 8 bases from V and 1 base from J, with 12 bases between. For the CDR3, the DNA is TGTGCCAGCGGGAGGGGGGGGAGCAATCAGCCCCAGCATTTT. It translates to CASGRGGSNQPQHF.

The chain combines TRBV29-1 with TRBJ2-1, with D perhaps matching TRBD1 (6 bases). Germline CDR1 is SQVTM and CDR2 is ANQGSEA. This CDR3 spans 15 amino acids. The germline V and J ends were trimmed by 2 bases and 3 bases, with 14 bases remaining between them. This CDR3 is CSVEKGDILYNEQFF. CDR3 nucleotide sequence: TGCAGCGTTGAAAAGGGGGACATCCTCTACAATGAGCAGTTCTTC.

This clone came up once. CDR3 DNA sequence: TGCGCCAGCAGCCTCGAACTAGCGGGAGGAACCGGGGAGCTGTTTTTT. It translates to CASSLELAGGTGELFF. The rearrangement uses TRBV5-1 and TRBJ2-2; 12 nucleotides line up with TRBD2. Trimming cost V 4 bases and J 5 bases; bases outside gene matches: 6. Germline V CDR1 and CDR2: SGHRS, YFSETQ. The CDR3 sequence is 16 residues long.

The V and J genes are TRBV2 and TRBJ2-3; 9 nucleotides match TRBD2. The J segment lost 1 base and the V segment lost 10 bases, leaving 21 bases of the junction unmatched. This CDR3 has 19 residues. Germline loops: CDR1 SNHLY, CDR2 FYNNEI. The CDR3 sequence is CATRGFKAGGWRGTDTQYF. Here the CDR3 DNA reads TGTGCCACAAGAGGGTTCAAAGCGGGGGGCTGGAGGGGCACAGATACGCAGTATTTT. The entire variable domain, with the rest obtained from reference TRBV2 and TRBJ2-3, is as follows: EPEVTQTPSHQVTQMGQEVILRCVPISNHLYFYWYRQILGQKVEFLVSFYNNEISEKSEIFDDQFSVERPDGSNFTLKIRSTKLEDSAMYFCATRGFKAGGWRGTDTQYFGPGTRLTVL.

The chain recombines TRBV11-3 with TRBJ2-1; 8 bases are shared with TRBD2. CDR1 is SGHNT, CDR2 YENEEA, per germline. There are 17 residues in the CDR3. The V gene end was trimmed by 0 bases and the J gene end by 1 base; junction bases not matched to a gene: 5. In DNA, the CDR3 is TGTGCCAGCAGCTTAGACGCTAGCGGGTCTTCCTACAATGAGCAGTTCTTC. This gives the protein CASSLDASGSSYNEQFF.

The chain has TRBV5-1 and TRBJ1-2; TRBD1 matches at 9 bases. Losses at the gene ends were 3 bases for V and 5 bases for J; bases not matched to a gene: 11. In germline, CDR1 is SGHRS, CDR2 YFSETQ. This CDR3 region has 16 residues. The CDR3 here is CASSSAGTGTLYGYTF. The CDR3 DNA sequence: TGCGCCAGCAGCTCCGCCGGGACAGGGACTTTATATGGCTACACCTTC.

J is TRBJ2-4 and V is TRBV7-9, with 12 bases that match TRBD2. CDR1 is SEHNR and CDR2 is FQNEAQ in the germline V gene (reference sequence). V shed 6 bases and J 9 bases; nucleotides not matched to a gene: 6. This CDR3 region has 14 residues. Written as DNA, the CDR3 is TGTGCCAGCAGTTCTAGCGGGAGGGCCGGCATTCAGTACTTC. This translates into CASSSSGRAGIQYF.

The chain combines TRBV30 with TRBJ2-5; 7 bases align to TRBD2. Germline loops: CDR1 GTSNPN, CDR2 SVGIG (reference sequence). V shed 0 bases, J shed 5 bases, and the junction held 6 bases outside the gene matches. The CDR3 spans 14 residues. The DNA of the CDR3 is TGTGCCTGGAGTGTAAGGGCGGGGGTTGAGACCCAGTACTTC. It encodes CAWSVRAGVETQYF.

CDR3 amino acids: CASSIGTGDSYEQYF. In DNA, the CDR3 is TGTGCCAGCAGCATAGGAACGGGAGACTCCTACGAGCAGTACTTC. This chain uses TRBV5-4 with TRBJ2-7, with D possibly TRBD2 on 6 matching bases. Germline V lookup: CDR1 SGHNT, CDR2 YYREEE (reference sequence). The CDR3 runs 15 residues. V lost 4 bases and J lost 0, with 14 bases in between.

This clone occurred a few times. The V call is TRBV14, the J call TRBJ1-6, with 8 bases matching TRBD1. The germline gives CDR1 SGHDN, CDR2 FVKESK. This CDR3 region has 14 residues. V gave up 4 bases and J gave up 10 bases; unmatched junction bases: 6. In DNA form, the CDR3 reads TGTGCCAGCAGCCTAAATTCAGGGGGCTCACCCCTCCACTTT. Translation: CASSLNSGGSPLHF.

V gene TRBV18 combines with J gene TRBJ1-2; 7 nucleotides line up with TRBD1. V lost 6 bases and J lost 8; bases outside the gene matches: 15. Germline V lookup: CDR1 KGHSH, CDR2 LQKENI. The CDR3 length is 15 residues. CDR3 in amino acids: CASSPLDRTSEGYTF. The CDR3 DNA follows: TGTGCCAGCTCCCCTCTGGACAGGACGTCGGAAGGCTACACCTTC.

CDR3 sequence: CASTFFGRVNGYTF. As DNA, the CDR3 is TGTGCCAGCACCTTCTTCGGCAGGGTGAATGGCTACACCTTC. The rearrangement joins TRBV28 to TRBJ1-2, with a possible D match to TRBD1 (5 bases). The CDR3 extends over 14 amino acids. Trimming pared 7 bases from V and 6 bases from J, leaving 18 bases between. Germline CDR1 MDHEN, CDR2 SYDVKM.

The rearrangement links TRBV19 to TRBJ2-7; 10 bases fit TRBD2. CDR3 size: 16 residues. The V gene's germline CDR1 is LNHDA and CDR2 SQIVND (reference sequence). The junction had 9 bases not matched to a gene; V was cut back by 3 bases and J by 4 bases. The CDR3 is CASSILASGSRYEQYF. For the CDR3, the DNA is TGTGCCAGTAGTATTTTGGCTAGCGGGAGTCGGTACGAGCAGTACTTC.

The chain uses TRBV19 and TRBJ2-7; the D is unclear. V lost 1 base, J lost 0 bases, and 7 bases lay in between. The CDR3 is 14 residues long. Per the germline V gene, CDR1 is LNHDA and CDR2 is SQIVND (reference sequence). CDR3: CASSIVASSYEQYF. In DNA, the CDR3 is TGTGCCAGTAGTATAGTGGCTAGCTCCTACGAGCAGTACTTC.

The chain recombines TRBV4-3 with TRBJ2-3; TRBD2 matches at 8 bases. The germline CDR1 and CDR2 sequences are LGHNA and YSLEER. V lost 1 base, J lost 3 bases, and 6 bases stayed unmatched. The length of the CDR3 is 16 residues. This CDR3 is CASSQVGSGATDTQYF. Here the CDR3 DNA reads TGCGCCAGCAGCCAAGTGGGTAGCGGGGCTACAGATACGCAGTATTTT.

The genes are TRBV7-2 and TRBJ2-7; the D gene is possibly TRBD2 (5 bases). This CDR3 has 13 residues. The ends were cut back, 2 bases at V and 5 bases at J, with 10 bases in the middle. CDR1 SGHTA and CDR2 FQGNSA come from the germline V gene. The CDR3 here is CASSLFDGNEQYF. Here the CDR3 DNA reads TGTGCCAGCAGCTTATTCGACGGGAACGAGCAGTACTTC.

This clone appeared a single time. The chain couples TRBV28 to TRBJ2-2; TRBD1 aligns across 8 bases. This CDR3 spans 14 amino acids. With V trimmed by 6 bases and J by 1 base, 1 base remained unmatched. From germline, CDR1 is MDHEN and CDR2 SYDVKM. The CDR3 region is CASRGQVNTGELFF. DNA of the CDR3: TGTGCCAGCAGGGGACAGGTGAACACCGGGGAGCTGTTTTTT.

This clone has a single count. The V and J genes are TRBV3-1 (or the pseudogene TRBV3-2) and TRBJ1-1; TRBD1 matches at 7 bases. Trimming took 4 bases from V and 4 from J; bases not matched to a gene: 6. CDR1 and CDR2 (germline): LGHDT, YNNKEL (reference sequence). The CDR3 extends over 14 amino acids. CDR3 in DNA: TGTGCCAGCAGCCGCACAGGGGCGGTCACTGAAGCTTTCTTT. It specifies CASSRTGAVTEAFF.

This clone was picked up a small number of times. The chain employs TRBV4-2 and TRBJ1-2; D ambiguous. Germline CDR1 is LGHNA and CDR2 is YNFKEQ. The CDR3 covers 13 residues. V lost 1 base and J lost 2, with 5 bases in between. The CDR3 DNA reads TGTGCCAGCAGCCAAGCTATGAACTATGGCTACACCTTC. Translating it yields CASSQAMNYGYTF.

The chain carries TRBV7-2 and TRBJ2-7; 8 bases match TRBD2. Germline-derived CDR1 and CDR2 are SGHTA and FQGNSA. The junction had 9 bases not matched to a gene; V was cut back by 1 base and J by 7 bases. This CDR3 spans 15 amino acids. CDR3 DNA: TGTGCCAGCAGCTTAGTGTCGGGGGGGGATGGAGAGCAGTACTTC. Translating it yields CASSLVSGGDGEQYF.

This clone was seen a single time. The chain carries TRBV5-1 and TRBJ2-3; D is possibly TRBD2 (5 bases). The CDR3 totals 14 residues. The V gene lost 0 bases and the J gene lost 4 bases, with 9 bases spanning the gap. The V gene's germline CDR1 is SGHRS and CDR2 YFSETQ. Here the CDR3 reads CASSLAPGSDTQYF. The CDR3 DNA reads as TGCGCCAGCAGCTTGGCCCCGGGGTCAGATACGCAGTATTTT.

The chain is built from TRBV7-2 and TRBJ1-4; D is unclear. Trimming removed 1 base from V and 8 bases from J, with 17 bases in between. The CDR3 runs 16 residues. Germline loops: CDR1 SGHTA, CDR2 FQGNSA. The chain's CDR3 is CASSLEPGLIGEKLFF. CDR3 nucleotides: TGTGCCAGCAGCTTAGAGCCAGGATTGATTGGGGAAAAACTGTTTTTT.